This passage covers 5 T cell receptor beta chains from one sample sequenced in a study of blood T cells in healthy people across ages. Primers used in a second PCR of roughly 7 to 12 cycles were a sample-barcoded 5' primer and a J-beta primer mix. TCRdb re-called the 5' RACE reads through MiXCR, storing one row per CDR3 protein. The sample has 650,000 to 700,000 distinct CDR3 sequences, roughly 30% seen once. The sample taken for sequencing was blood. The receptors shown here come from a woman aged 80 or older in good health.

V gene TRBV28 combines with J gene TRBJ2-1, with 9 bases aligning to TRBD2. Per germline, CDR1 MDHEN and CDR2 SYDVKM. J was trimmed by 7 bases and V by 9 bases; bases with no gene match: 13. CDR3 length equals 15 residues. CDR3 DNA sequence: TGTGCCAGTTCTTTCATTGGGCTAGCGGGGAATGAGCAGTTCTTC. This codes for CASSFIGLAGNEQFF.

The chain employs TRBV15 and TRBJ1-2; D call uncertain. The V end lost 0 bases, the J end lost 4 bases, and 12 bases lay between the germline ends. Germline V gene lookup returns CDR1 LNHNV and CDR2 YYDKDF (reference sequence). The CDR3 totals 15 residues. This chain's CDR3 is CATSRDQTQLYGYTF. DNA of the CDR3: TGTGCCACCAGCAGAGATCAGACCCAACTCTATGGCTACACCTTC.

CDR3 loop: CSASSGGNTDTQYF. CDR3 in DNA: TGCAGTGCCAGTAGCGGGGGAAACACAGATACGCAGTATTTT. V usage is TRBV20-1 and J usage is TRBJ2-3; 9 nucleotides agree with TRBD2. Germline CDR1 DFQATT, CDR2 SNEGSKA (reference sequence). The CDR3 is made up of 14 amino acids. V lost 6 bases to trimming and J lost 2 bases; unmatched junction nucleotides: 6.

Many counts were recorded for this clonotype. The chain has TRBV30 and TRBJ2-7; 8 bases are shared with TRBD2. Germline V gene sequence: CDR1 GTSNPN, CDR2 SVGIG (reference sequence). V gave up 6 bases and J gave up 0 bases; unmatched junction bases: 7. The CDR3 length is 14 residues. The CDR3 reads CACPRTSSSYEQYF. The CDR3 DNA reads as TGTGCCTGCCCCCGGACTAGCTCCTCCTACGAGCAGTACTTC.

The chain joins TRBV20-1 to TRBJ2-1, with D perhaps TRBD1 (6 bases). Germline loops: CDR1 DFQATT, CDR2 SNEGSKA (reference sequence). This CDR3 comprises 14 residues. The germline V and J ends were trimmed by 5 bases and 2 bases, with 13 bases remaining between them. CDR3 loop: CSAQDTGTYNEQFF. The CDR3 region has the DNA TGCAGTGCTCAAGATACAGGGACCTACAATGAGCAGTTCTTC.